This T cell receptor beta chain derives from a study of blood T cell repertoires in COVID-19. Participants' reported clinical history set cohort assignment. The germline V gene encodes CDR1 LNHDA and CDR2 SQIVND (reference sequence). The length of the CDR3 is 14 residues. Trimming removed 4 bases at V and 3 bases at J, with 10 bases between. The data were produced by immunoSEQ multiplex PCR, yet TCRdb's version contains in-frame clones alone and is incomplete. This sample has around 200,000 clones; 80% to 90% occur once, and the top ten carry over 2%. The clonotype was recovered from a woman aged 40 to 55 with acute COVID-19. Sequenced: PBMCs or T cells enriched from blood (not recorded which). The chain joins TRBV19 to TRBJ1-5; maybe TRBD1 (5 bases). CDR3 in DNA: TGTGCCAGTAGTACCCGGGACTACAATCAGCCCCAGCATTTT. It codes for CASSTRDYNQPQHF. The entire variable domain, with the rest obtained from reference TRBV19 and TRBJ1-5, is as follows: DGGITQSPKYLFRKEGQNVTLSCEQNLNHDAMYWYRQDPGQGLRLIYYSQIVNDFQKGDIAEGYSVSREKKESFPLTVTSAQKNPTAFYLCASSTRDYNQPQHFGDGTRLSIL.